The 21 T cell receptor beta chains below all came from one sample that was sequenced in a study of radiotherapy plus CTLA-4 blockade in lung cancer. Clones were sequenced by immunoSEQ multiplex PCR, and TCRdb holds only the in-frame ones, with some missing. The sample yields about 72,000 clones, more than 75% seen once. The sequenced sample was peripheral blood, obtained from a patient treated with radiotherapy plus ipilimumab. The receptors stem from a human donor with non-small cell lung cancer who had a complete response to radiotherapy plus ipilimumab.

The V and J genes are TRBV11-3 and TRBJ1-1; D remains ambiguous. The CDR3 extends over 12 amino acids. Trimming took off 0 bases at V and 10 bases at J, with 9 bases between the two ends. Germline V gene data show CDR1 as SGHNT and CDR2 as YENEEA. CDR3 protein: CASSLDNRIAFF. The CDR3 nucleotides are TGTGCCAGCAGCTTAGACAATCGGATAGCTTTCTTT.

The chain is built from TRBV6-1 and TRBJ2-5; 8 bases agree with TRBD1. The V gene's germline CDR1 is MNHNS and CDR2 SASEGT. With V trimmed by 6 bases and J by 0 bases, 6 bases remained unmatched. The CDR3 extends over 15 amino acids. The DNA for the CDR3 is TGTGCCAGCAGAGAGAGACAGGGGAACCAAGAGACCCAGTACTTC. Amino acid sequence: CASRERQGNQETQYF.

This sequence joins TRBV18 and TRBJ1-2; a possible D gene is TRBD1 (5 bases). V lost 3 bases to trimming and J lost 2 bases, with 13 bases between them. The CDR3 totals 15 residues. Germline CDR1 and CDR2: KGHSH and LQKENI. The CDR3 nucleotides are TGTGCCAGCTCACCGGTCGGGGGAATCAACTATGGCTACACCTTC. Its protein is CASSPVGGINYGYTF.

As concerns this clone: The final CDR3 position lacks the conserved phenylalanine or tryptophan, pointing to a likely read error. The DNA is left out, because the CDR3 cannot be placed on it with certainty; the CDR3 is given as TCRdb lists it. The J gene is TRBJ1-2, the V gene TRBV21-1; no DNA check was done on the table's D call, TRBD1. TRBV21-1 represents a pseudogene. The CDR3 length is 9 residues, termini included. The CDR3 loop reads CASSSSDSL.

This clone was counted a few times. The junction and the germline gene differ at one end; a read error may be behind it. The chain joins TRBV19 to TRBJ2-3; D gene unclear. The CDR3 is 13 residues long. Germline loops: CDR1 LNHDA, CDR2 SQIVND (reference sequence). CDR3 nucleotides: TGTGCCAGTAAGGAACTCACCACACATACGCAGTATTTT. It yields the protein CASKELTTHTQYF.

The chain couples TRBV27 to TRBJ2-1; TRBD2 matches at 7 bases. V dropped 7 bases and J dropped 7; count of bases not matched to a gene: 10. The CDR3 runs 14 residues. CDR1 MNHEY and CDR2 SMNVEV come from the germline V gene (reference sequence). The CDR3 sequence is CASTVGGPTNEQFF. Written as DNA, the CDR3 is TGTGCCAGCACGGTGGGAGGGCCGACTAATGAGCAGTTCTTC.

The chain links TRBV28 to TRBJ1-6; no clear D gene. The V gene lost 6 bases and the J gene lost 8 bases, with 11 bases spanning the gap. Germline-derived CDR1 and CDR2 are MDHEN and SYDVKM. This CDR3 region has 13 residues. The CDR3 coding sequence is TGTGCCAGCAGAGCAAGGGAGGATTCACCCCTCCACTTT. Protein sequence: CASRAREDSPLHF.

The chain joins TRBV10-2 to TRBJ1-5, with 10 bases lining up with TRBD1. V lost 5 bases, J lost 2 bases, and 3 bases stayed unmatched. This CDR3 contains 15 residues. From germline, CDR1 is WSHSY and CDR2 SAAADI. The CDR3 region has the DNA TGCGCCAGCAGTCCCGGGACAGGGGGCAATCAGCCCCAGCATTTT. Its protein product is CASSPGTGGNQPQHF.

This clone was seen a few times. The V gene is TRBV5-1, the J gene TRBJ2-1; no reliable D call. The CDR3 consists of 12 residues. V shed 2 bases and J shed 8 bases, with 8 bases lying between them. Germline CDR1 is SGHRS and CDR2 is YFSETQ. CDR3 amino acids: CASSLGRDEQFF. The DNA of the CDR3 is TGCGCCAGCAGCTTAGGTCGGGATGAGCAGTTCTTC.

The chain carries TRBV4-3 and TRBJ1-2; maybe TRBD1 (6 bases). CDR3 size: 14 residues. V lost 1 base and J 5 bases, leaving 11 bases between the germline ends. CDR1 and CDR2 from the germline V gene are LGHNA and YSLEER. CDR3 region: CASSQAGTRYGYTF. Written as DNA, the CDR3 is TGCGCCAGCAGCCAAGCAGGGACAAGATATGGCTACACCTTC.

This clone has more than one count but fewer than ten. The chain links TRBV6-6 to TRBJ1-5, with TRBD1 identical over 7 bases. With 4 bases clipped from V and 3 bases from J, the junction kept 9 bases outside the gene matches. The CDR3 loop spans 16 amino acids. The germline V gene encodes CDR1 MNHNY and CDR2 SVGAGI (reference sequence). Written as DNA, the CDR3 is TGTGCCAGCAGTTCGGCGACAGGGTCCAACAATCAGCCCCAGCATTTT. This gives the protein CASSSATGSNNQPQHF.

The chain combines TRBV10-3 with TRBJ1-3; 7 nucleotides match TRBD1. Germline V gene sequence: CDR1 ENHRY, CDR2 SYGVKD. Losses at the gene ends were 10 bases for V and 3 bases for J; bases not matched to a gene: 9. CDR3 size: 14 residues. The CDR3 DNA is TGTGCCACTGCGGACAGGACTGGTGGAAACACCATATATTTT. It translates to CATADRTGGNTIYF.

This clone was detected only once. The chain carries TRBV2 and TRBJ1-5, with D possibly matching TRBD1 (5 bases). CDR1 and CDR2 from the germline V gene are SNHLY and FYNNEI. V gave up 5 bases and J gave up 7 bases, with 15 bases separating them. This CDR3 region has 14 residues. CDR3 coding DNA: TGTGCCAGCAGTTTAGGGCCAGGGCAGCAGCCCCAGCATTTT. Protein: CASSLGPGQQPQHF.

This clone turned up a few times. The V and J genes are TRBV2 and TRBJ2-3; D call uncertain. With 3 bases removed from V and 12 bases from J, the gap between germline ends came to 10 bases. From germline, CDR1 is SNHLY and CDR2 FYNNEI. The CDR3 contains 11 residues. CDR3 in amino acids: CASSDPGPQYF. The CDR3 DNA follows: TGTGCCAGCAGTGATCCGGGCCCACAGTATTTT.

This clone was seen only once. V usage is TRBV2 and J usage is TRBJ2-7, with a tentative D call TRBD1 (6 bases). CDR1 and CDR2 (germline): SNHLY, FYNNEI. CDR3 length equals 12 residues. Deletions cut 6 bases from V and 4 bases from J, with 10 bases between. CDR3: CASSEQGYEQYF. The CDR3 DNA reads TGTGCCAGCAGCGAACAGGGTTACGAGCAGTACTTC.

The V call is TRBV7-2, the J call TRBJ2-3, with TRBD1 matching over 11 bases. V was clipped by 5 bases and J by 11 bases; unmatched bases: 6. The CDR3 has 13 residues. Germline CDR1 is SGHTA and CDR2 is FQGNSA. The CDR3: CASSRGTGGMQYF. CDR3 in DNA: TGTGCCAGCAGCCGCGGGACAGGGGGTATGCAGTATTTT.

The CDR3 reads CASSEVDSGNTIYF. CDR3 nucleotides: TGCGCCAGCAGTGAGGTCGACAGCGGAAACACCATATATTTT. This chain links TRBV10-2 with TRBJ1-3; D is perhaps TRBD1 (5 bases). Trimming shortened V by 2 bases and J by 4 bases, and 9 bases separated the two germline ends. This CDR3 is 14 amino acids long. Germline lookup yields CDR1 WSHSY and CDR2 SAAADI.

This chain joins TRBV11-3 and TRBJ2-2; TRBD2 matches 11 bases. Trimming removed 7 bases from V and 1 base from J; junction bases left unmatched: 17. The CDR3 has 20 residues. Looked up from germline, CDR1 is SGHNT and CDR2 is YENEEA. The CDR3 DNA reads as TGTGCCAGCACCCTCCGGGGGACTAGCGGTCTAAAGGGGAACACCGGGGAGCTGTTTTTT. Protein product: CASTLRGTSGLKGNTGELFF.

CDR3: CSVRETTSTDTQYF. The CDR3 nucleotides are TGCAGCGTACGGGAGACTACTAGCACAGATACGCAGTATTTT. The chain carries TRBV29-1 and TRBJ2-3; D is perhaps TRBD2 (6 bases). CDR1 is SQVTM and CDR2 is ANQGSEA in the germline V gene. V lost 6 bases to trimming and J lost 0 bases, with 13 bases between them. The CDR3 spans 14 residues.

The rearrangement uses TRBV6-5 and TRBJ1-1; perhaps TRBD1 as D (6 bases). This CDR3 is built from 15 residues. V was clipped by 2 bases and J by 5 bases, with 15 bases between them. Germline values: CDR1 MNHEY, CDR2 SVGAGI. The CDR3, as DNA: TGTGCCAGCAGTTACGGAAACAGGGAGGGGACTGAAGCTTTCTTT. Translating gives CASSYGNREGTEAFF.

The rearrangement joins TRBV7-2 to TRBJ1-1; the D is unclear. Trimming stripped 1 base from V and 1 base from J, with 4 bases between. The CDR3 extends over 13 amino acids. Germline V gene lookup returns CDR1 SGHTA and CDR2 FQGNSA. Written as DNA, the CDR3 is TGTGCCAGCAGCTTAGGACGGAACACTGAAGCTTTCTTT. Its protein product is CASSLGRNTEAFF.